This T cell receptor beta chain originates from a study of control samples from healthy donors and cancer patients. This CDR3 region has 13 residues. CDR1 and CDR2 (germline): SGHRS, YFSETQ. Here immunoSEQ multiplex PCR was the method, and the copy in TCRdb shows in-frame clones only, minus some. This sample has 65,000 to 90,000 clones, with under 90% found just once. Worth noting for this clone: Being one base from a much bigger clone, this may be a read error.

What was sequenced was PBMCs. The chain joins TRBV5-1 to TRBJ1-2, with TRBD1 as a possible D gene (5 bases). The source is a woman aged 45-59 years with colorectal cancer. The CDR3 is CARSVGGGDGYTF. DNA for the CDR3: TGCGCCCGCAGCGTGGGCGGGGGGGATGGCTACACCTTC.